The source of this T cell receptor beta chain is a study of Graves' ophthalmopathy and Graves' hyperthyroidism. Study-level results: Most thyroid-expanded clonotypes exceeding 0.001 frequency were also found in blood.

Amplification from RNA transcripts yielded the TCR beta CDR3 regions. After a first-round RT-PCR with HTBI primers, a second-round multiplex PCR was run. MiXCR was run by TCRdb on the multiplex PCR reads, yielding one entry per CDR3 protein. The sample holds approximately 410,000 distinct CDR3 sequences, 15% to 17% seen once. The CDR3 covers 13 residues. Per the germline V gene, CDR1 is GTSNPN and CDR2 is SVGIG (reference sequence). V was shortened by 2 bases and J by 4 bases, with 11 bases between the two germline ends. The table lists this clonotype with many counts. Its antigen remains unidentified. Hyperthyroidism counted as stable given no ophthalmopathy within 18 months of follow-up.

The sequencing sample was made of peripheral blood. The sequence derives from a woman between 18 and 29 years old with stable Graves' hyperthyroidism. The chain is built from TRBV30 and TRBJ1-2; no clear D. CDR3 loop: CAWSPQISYGYTF. CDR3 nucleotides: TGTGCCTGGAGTCCCCAGATCTCCTATGGCTACACCTTC.